Listed below are T cell receptor beta chains from one sample, sequenced in a study of T cell responses to AZD1222 COVID-19 vaccine. Data came from immunoSEQ multiplex PCR; TCRdb stores just in-frame clones and leaves some out. The sample lists more than 95,000 clones; 85% to 95% were seen once. Sequencing was performed on peripheral blood, taken on day 0 of AZD1222 vaccination. The receptors originated from an adult in good health. Both conserved end residues are part of each CDR3. The D gene is left open where the match is weak. For some rows the clone size is stated as once, few or many, or as a class when expanded; others skip it.

J gene: TRBJ1-5; D gene: NA; clone size: NA; V gene: TRBV28; CDR3 DNA: TGTGCCAGCACCCAGGAGTGGGGCAATCAGCCCCAGCATTTT; CDR3 protein: CASTQEWGNQPQHF
J gene: TRBJ2-7; D gene: NA; clone size: NA; V gene: TRBV2; CDR3 DNA: TGTGCCAGCAGTGAAAGCTTCTACGAGCAGTACTTC; CDR3 protein: CASSESFYEQYF
J gene: TRBJ1-4; D gene: NA; clone size: NA; V gene: TRBV28; CDR3 DNA: TGTGCCAGCAGGTTACAGGGCCGGGGTGAAAAACTGTTTTTT; CDR3 protein: CASRLQGRGEKLFF
J gene: TRBJ2-7; D gene: TRBD2; clone size: NA; V gene: TRBV28; CDR3 DNA: TGTGCCAGCAGTCCATTAGCGGGAGGGCTCGAGCAGTACTTC; CDR3 protein: CASSPLAGGLEQYF
J gene: TRBJ2-1; D gene: NA; clone size: NA; V gene: TRBV6-5; CDR3 DNA: TGTGCCAGCAGACGTGCCAACAATGAGCAGTTCTTC; CDR3 protein: CASRRANNEQFF
J gene: TRBJ2-7; D gene: TRBD1; clone size: once; V gene: TRBV7-8; CDR3 DNA: TGTGCCAGCAGCCTATACAGGGGGCGGAACGAGCAGTACTTC; CDR3 protein: CASSLYRGRNEQYF
J gene: TRBJ2-7; D gene: NA; clone size: NA; V gene: TRBV12-3/TRBV12-4; CDR3 DNA: TGTGCCAGCAGTGAGAAGATCTACGAGCAGTACTTC; CDR3 protein: CASSEKIYEQYF
J gene: TRBJ1-2; D gene: NA; clone size: NA; V gene: TRBV5-6; CDR3 DNA: TGTGCCAGCAGGGACGGGCCCCAGTATGGCTACACCTTC; CDR3 protein: CASRDGPQYGYTF
J gene: TRBJ2-2; D gene: NA; clone size: once; V gene: TRBV16; CDR3 DNA: TGTGCCAGCAGCCAATACAGGGAGCTGTTTTTT; CDR3 protein: CASSQYRELFF
J gene: TRBJ1-3; D gene: NA; clone size: NA; V gene: TRBV9; CDR3 DNA: TGTGCCAGCAGCCCGTGGGCCGGGACACTGAGGGGAAACACCATATATTTT; CDR3 protein: CASSPWAGTLRGNTIYF
J gene: TRBJ1-2; D gene: TRBD1; clone size: NA; V gene: TRBV3-1/TRBV3-2; CDR3 DNA: TGTGCCAGCAGCCAACACGACAGGGCTTTTAACTATGGCTACACCTTC; CDR3 protein: CASSQHDRAFNYGYTF
J gene: TRBJ1-1; D gene: TRBD1; clone size: NA; V gene: TRBV19; CDR3 DNA: TGTGCCAGTAGTCAAGAGGGGGCGCGGAGGACTGAAGCTTTCTTT; CDR3 protein: CASSQEGARRTEAFF
J gene: TRBJ2-4; D gene: TRBD1; clone size: NA; V gene: TRBV19; CDR3 DNA: TGTGCCAGTAGTCCCCTGACAGGGGGGTTAGCCAAAAACATTCAGTACTTC; CDR3 protein: CASSPLTGGLAKNIQYF
J gene: TRBJ1-2; D gene: NA; clone size: NA; V gene: TRBV5-3; CDR3 DNA: TGTGCCAGAAGCTTGGCTGGGTCCCCCTATGGCTACACCTTC; CDR3 protein: CARSLAGSPYGYTF
J gene: TRBJ2-5; D gene: TRBD1; clone size: NA; V gene: TRBV3-1/TRBV3-2; CDR3 DNA: TGTGCCAGCAGCCGGGACAGGGGGCTTACAGAGACCCAGTACTTC; CDR3 protein: CASSRDRGLTETQYF
J gene: TRBJ2-1; D gene: NA; clone size: NA; V gene: TRBV2; CDR3 DNA: TGTGCCAGCGTCGACCTGTCGAGGCGTACGGGAAATGAGCAGTTCTTC; CDR3 protein: CASVDLSRRTGNEQFF
J gene: TRBJ2-5; D gene: TRBD2; clone size: once; V gene: TRBV5-1; CDR3 DNA: TGCGCCAGCAGCCCCGGACTAGCGGGCCCCCAAGAGACCCAGTACTTC; CDR3 protein: CASSPGLAGPQETQYF
J gene: TRBJ2-1; D gene: NA; clone size: NA; V gene: TRBV4-2; CDR3 DNA: TGTGCCAGCAGCCAAGATAAGGGGTCCTACAATGAGCAGTTCTTC; CDR3 protein: CASSQDKGSYNEQFF
J gene: TRBJ1-5; D gene: NA; clone size: NA; V gene: TRBV28; CDR3 DNA: TGTGCCAGCGGGACAAGGAATCAGCCCCAGCATTTT; CDR3 protein: CASGTRNQPQHF
J gene: TRBJ1-2; D gene: NA; clone size: NA; V gene: TRBV27; CDR3 DNA: TGTGCCAGCAGCATTACTTGGGACCCTCTCCTTGGCTACACCTTC; CDR3 protein: CASSITWDPLLGYTF
J gene: TRBJ2-1; D gene: NA; clone size: NA; V gene: TRBV7-2; CDR3 DNA: TGTGCCAGCAGGTCGCCCATCTCCTACAATGAGCAGTTCTTC; CDR3 protein: CASRSPISYNEQFF
J gene: TRBJ2-7; D gene: TRBD2; clone size: NA; V gene: TRBV5-4; CDR3 DNA: TGTGCCAGCAGCTGGGGCGGAGCGGGAACCTACGAGCAGTACTTC; CDR3 protein: CASSWGGAGTYEQYF
J gene: TRBJ2-7; D gene: NA; clone size: NA; V gene: TRBV6-4; CDR3 DNA: TGTGCCAGCAGTGTTAATTACGGAACCTACGAGCAGTACTTC; CDR3 protein: CASSVNYGTYEQYF
J gene: TRBJ1-3; D gene: NA; clone size: NA; V gene: TRBV28; CDR3 DNA: TGTGCCAGCAGTCAAGTGGGAAACACCATATATTTT; CDR3 protein: CASSQVGNTIYF
J gene: TRBJ1-2; D gene: NA; clone size: NA; V gene: TRBV2; CDR3 DNA: TGTGCCAGCAGCTATAGCAGCCTGTATGGCTACACCTTC; CDR3 protein: CASSYSSLYGYTF